The clone carrying this TCR beta chain was detected many times. This sample was included in a study of patients and donors after allogeneic stem cell transplantation. TCRdb independently ran MiXCR on the RT-PCR reads; one entry per CDR3 protein. The profile shows some 230,000 distinct CDR3 sequences, 12% to 15% of them singletons. Germline V lookup: CDR1 MNHNS, CDR2 SASEGT. Trimming stripped 0 bases from V and 2 bases from J, with 14 bases between. The CDR3 contains 17 residues. The TCR comes from a human donor who was either an allogeneic HSCT recipient or a stem cell or donor lymphocyte infusion donor (not recorded which). It is not recorded whose cells these are; they may come from a transplant donor. Input material: blood, either unsorted or a sorted T cell fraction (not recorded which). The chain links TRBV6-1 to TRBJ1-5, with D hard to call. CDR3 in amino acids: CASSEAIPPWGNQPQHF. The CDR3 nucleotides read TGTGCCAGCAGTGAAGCGATACCCCCTTGGGGCAATCAGCCCCAGCATTTT.